This record concerns one T cell receptor (beta chain) sequence. CDR1 is SEHNR, CDR2 FQNEAQ, per germline (reference sequence). This CDR3 has 12 residues. V lost 0 bases and J 6 bases, leaving 5 bases between the germline ends. This entry belongs to a study of T cell responses to AZD1222 COVID-19 vaccine. Across the study: Analysis merged second doses at about 4 or about 12 weeks.

TCRdb's table, derived via immunoSEQ multiplex PCR, lists solely in-frame clones and lacks some. The sample holds some 170,000 clones; more than 85% are singletons and the top ten take roughly 0.9%. The chain is built from TRBV7-9 and TRBJ1-1; D call uncertain. The sample was peripheral blood, taken on day 0 of AZD1222 vaccination. The clonotype was recovered from an adult in good health. CDR3 amino acids: CASSLAVSEAFF. Here the CDR3 DNA reads TGTGCCAGCAGCTTAGCTGTCTCTGAAGCTTTCTTT.